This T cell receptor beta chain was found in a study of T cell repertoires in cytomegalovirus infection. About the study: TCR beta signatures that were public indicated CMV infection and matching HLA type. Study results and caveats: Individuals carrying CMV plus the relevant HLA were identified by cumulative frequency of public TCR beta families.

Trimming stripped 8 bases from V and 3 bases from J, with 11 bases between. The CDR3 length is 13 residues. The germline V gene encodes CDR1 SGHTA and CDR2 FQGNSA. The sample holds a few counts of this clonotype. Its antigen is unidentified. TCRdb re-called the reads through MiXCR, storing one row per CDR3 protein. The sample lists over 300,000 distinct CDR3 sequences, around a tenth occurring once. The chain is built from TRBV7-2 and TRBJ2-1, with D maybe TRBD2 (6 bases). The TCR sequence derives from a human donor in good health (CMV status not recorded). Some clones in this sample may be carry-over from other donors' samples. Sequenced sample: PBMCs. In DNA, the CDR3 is TGTGCCAGCGGGGGGACTTACTACAATGAGCAGTTCTTC. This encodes CASGGTYYNEQFF. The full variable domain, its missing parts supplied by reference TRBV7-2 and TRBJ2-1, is GAGVSQSPSNKVTEKGKDVELRCDPISGHTALYWYRQSLGQGLEFLIYFQGNSAPDKSGLPSDRFSAERTGGSVSTLTIQRTQQEDSAVYLCASGGTYYNEQFFGPGTRLTVL.